This T cell receptor beta chain originates from a study of siplizumab effects on memory and regulatory T cells (dated by TCRdb to the late 2010s). In terms of the full investigation: The study looked at the effect of siplizumab, an anti-CD2 antibody, on alloreactive T-cell subsets in allogeneic mixed lymphocyte reactions made from human PBMCs. The research as a whole found: For roughly 80-95% of proliferating CD4+ or CD8+ clones, no naive or memory phenotype could be assigned. Whether proliferating Tregs from siplizumab cultures actually had suppressive function was not functionally confirmed. Sequences below about 10^-5 frequency were poorly captured, so only a minor fraction of alloreactive clones could be mapped to unstimulated subsets. Among mappable alloreactive CD4+ clones, the Treg-derived fraction averaged about 70% with siplizumab versus approximately 27% in control reactions. Siplizumab significantly reduced the cumulative frequency of alloreactive sequences traceable to unstimulated CD4+ memory T cells. Compared with memory T cells, unstimulated naive T cells appeared more diverse, and naive cells seemed to make a substantial contribution to the alloresponse.

In the case of this clone: Its antigen specificity is not known. Base qualities are missing; no much larger clone stands one base away.

Library method: the immunoSEQ multiplex PCR assay. Each sample had 85,000 to 100,000 TCR templates assayed by the deep sequencing platform. Genomic DNA extracted from sorted T cells was used for TCRbeta CDR3 sequencing. On the study's bioinformatics: The R programming language was used for clonal analysis of TCRbeta CDR3 data. Comparing unstimulated samples against CFSE-low samples taken after the reaction was how alloreactive CD4+ and CD8+ clones were defined. Alloreactive CD4+ clones were assigned to regulatory or non-regulatory origin by matching sequences to sorted unstimulated Treg and non-Treg repertoires. In TCRdb, the immuneACCESS table is reduced to in-frame sequences with V and J assigned. These tables do not hold every clone; where another copy was compared, an unresolved V gene accounts for under half, and the others remain unexplained. The V and J calls and the clone size are those of that table, but D and trimming were determined from the DNA. Here the sample has 50,000 to 55,000 clones; roughly 93% occur a single time. Roughly 18% of the sample rests with the top ten.

Sorted unstimulated T cells and proliferating T cells recovered from mixed lymphocyte reactions underwent TCRbeta CDR3 sequencing. Fresh whole blood from roughly ten HLA-typed healthy donors was used to isolate PBMCs. Its CDR3 holds 16 amino acids, cysteine through phenylalanine. Only the CDR3 part of the read is kept: 48 bases, read in frame from the first base. V is cut back by 4 bases and J by 6 bases, with 8 bases in the junction unmatched. The germline V gene (reference sequence) yields SEHNR for CDR1 and FQNEAQ for CDR2. Sequencing input: CD8+ T cells sorted from blood. This sequence uses TRBV7-9 and TRBJ1-4, with 10 bases in between that match TRBD1. This clonotype was sampled from a human donor in good health. The bases read TGTGCCAGCAGCTCGTTTGACAGGGGGCGCGATGAAAAACTGTTTTTT. It encodes CASSSFDRGRDEKLFF. Where the CDR3 stops, the reference TRBV7-9 and TRBJ1-4 genes take over; the full variable domain is DTGVSQNPRHKITKRGQNVTFRCDPISEHNRLYWYRQTLGQGPEFLTYFQNEAQLEKSRLLSDRFSAERPKGSFSTLEIQRTEQGDSAMYLCASSSFDRGRDEKLFFGSGTQLSVL.